This T cell receptor beta chain stems from a study of Graves' ophthalmopathy and Graves' hyperthyroidism. This clonotype was counted only a few times. Its matching antigen is unknown. General study findings and limits: Both a roughly 70% sensitivity and a roughly 75% specificity characterized the model's predictions of ophthalmopathy progression.

RNA transcripts were the template, and TCR beta CDR3 regions were amplified from them. The first round was an RT-PCR with HTBI primers, and the second round was a multiplex PCR. MiXCR, run by TCRdb on the multiplex PCR reads, gives a single entry per CDR3 protein. The data show about 210,000 distinct CDR3 sequences, around 28% seen once. The study enrolled ophthalmopathy donors with moderate-to-severe activity, CAS ≥3, NOSPECS ≥4 and duration under 3 months. Other autoimmune diseases, uncontrolled infections, pregnancy or lactation excluded patients from enrollment. Germline V gene lookup returns CDR1 LNHNV and CDR2 YYDKDF (reference sequence). The CDR3 spans 15 residues. V dropped 1 base and J dropped 6; count of bases not matched to a gene: 8.

V and J are TRBV15 and TRBJ1-1, with 7 bases fitting TRBD1. The receptor was derived from a man in his forties or fifties with Graves' ophthalmopathy. Sample: peripheral blood. The CDR3 bases are TGTGCCACCAGCAGAGGTACAACAGGGGACGCTGAAGCTTTCTTT. It encodes CATSRGTTGDAEAFF.